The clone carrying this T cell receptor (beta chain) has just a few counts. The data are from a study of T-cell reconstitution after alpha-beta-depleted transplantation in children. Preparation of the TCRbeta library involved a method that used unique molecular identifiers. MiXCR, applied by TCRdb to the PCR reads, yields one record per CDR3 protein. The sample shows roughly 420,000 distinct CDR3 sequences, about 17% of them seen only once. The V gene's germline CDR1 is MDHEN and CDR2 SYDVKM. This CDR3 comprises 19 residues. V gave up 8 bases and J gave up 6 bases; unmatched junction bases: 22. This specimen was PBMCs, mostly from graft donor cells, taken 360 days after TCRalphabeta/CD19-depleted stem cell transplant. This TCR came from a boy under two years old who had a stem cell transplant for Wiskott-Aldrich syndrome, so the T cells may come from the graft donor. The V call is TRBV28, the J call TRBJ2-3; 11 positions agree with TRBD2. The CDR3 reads CASPPTIAGGANGWDTQYF. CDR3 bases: TGTGCCAGCCCCCCTACTATAGCGGGAGGGGCAAACGGATGGGATACGCAGTATTTT.